The 19 T cell receptor beta chains below come from one sample, sequenced in a study of T-cell memory formation after mild COVID-19. TCRdb fed the 5' RACE reads into MiXCR, producing one record per CDR3 protein. The sample includes 350,000 or so distinct CDR3 sequences, less than 25% of them seen just once. Sequences were obtained from PBMCs or a T cell subset sorted from them (not recorded which). These receptor sequences come from a man between 18 and 35 years old who had mild COVID-19 (a few samples of this study predate the infection). Cell type and time point are not known.

This clonotype was counted between two and nine times. The chain carries TRBV29-1 and TRBJ1-2; 8 bases map to TRBD1. CDR3 size: 15 residues. The ends lost 1 base at V and 4 bases at J; junction bases unmatched: 8. CDR1 is SQVTM and CDR2 is ANQGSEA in the germline V gene. The CDR3 loop reads CSVEAPTGTGYGYTF. The DNA of the CDR3 is TGCAGCGTTGAAGCCCCCACCGGGACAGGCTATGGCTACACCTTC.

The rearrangement uses TRBV20-1 and TRBJ2-1; D is possibly TRBD2 (6 bases). Germline assignment: CDR1 DFQATT and CDR2 SNEGSKA (reference sequence). The CDR3 loop spans 13 amino acids. V lost 0 bases to trimming and J lost 10 bases, with 13 bases between them. The CDR3 reads CSARERDSLEQFF. CDR3 bases: TGCAGTGCTAGAGAACGGGACTCCCTGGAGCAGTTCTTC.

V gene TRBV12-3 or TRBV12-4 combines with J gene TRBJ1-3; no definite D call. Deletions cut 4 bases from V and 0 bases from J, with 7 bases between. The CDR3 has 14 residues. For the CDR3, the DNA is TGTGCCAGCAGTTATCGAGGCTCTGGAAACACCATATATTTT. Translated, it gives CASSYRGSGNTIYF.

This clonotype was seen more than once but under ten times. The J gene is TRBJ2-5, the V gene TRBV2, with 8 bases aligning to TRBD2. Losses at the gene ends were 4 bases for V and 5 bases for J; bases not matched to a gene: 6. Germline CDR1 and CDR2: SNHLY and FYNNEI. The CDR3 contains 14 residues. The CDR3 DNA reads TGTGCCAGCAGTGTTGGAGCGGGGGTTGAGACCCAGTACTTC. Amino acid sequence: CASSVGAGVETQYF.

The rearrangement links TRBV5-1 to TRBJ2-7; 13 bases line up with TRBD2. The ends lost 4 bases at V and 7 bases at J; junction bases unmatched: 5. The germline V gene has CDR1 SGHRS and CDR2 YFSETQ. The CDR3 is 14 residues long. This chain's CDR3 is CASSRLAGGGEQYV. CDR3 coding DNA: TGCGCCAGCAGCAGACTAGCGGGGGGAGGAGAGCAGTACGTC.

The chain combines TRBV6-1 with TRBJ1-5, with a possible D match to TRBD1 (5 bases). The CDR3 has 15 amino acids. Trimming took off 6 bases at V and 5 bases at J, with 17 bases between the two ends. Per the germline V gene, CDR1 is MNHNS and CDR2 is SASEGT. The CDR3 nucleotides are TGTGCCAGCAGAGGAGCGGAGGACACCGATCAGCCCCAGCATTTT. It codes for CASRGAEDTDQPQHF.

This clonotype was counted a single time. The gene calls are TRBV20-1 and TRBJ1-1; 8 bases are a match to TRBD1. Germline CDR1 is DFQATT and CDR2 is SNEGSKA (reference sequence). V dropped 3 bases and J dropped 3; count of bases not matched to a gene: 9. The CDR3 consists of 15 residues. CDR3 protein: CSASIRGLSDTEAFF. The CDR3 DNA follows: TGCAGTGCTAGTATCAGGGGGCTCAGTGACACTGAAGCTTTCTTT.

This clonotype appeared a few times. This chain uses TRBV7-9 with TRBJ2-7; unclear D gene. Germline assignment: CDR1 SEHNR and CDR2 FQNEAQ (reference sequence). This CDR3 region has 12 residues. V was pared by 6 bases and J by 3 bases, with 9 bases between. The CDR3 DNA reads TGTGCCAGCAGATTAAGGATCTACGAGCAGTACGTC. This sequence encodes CASRLRIYEQYV.

CDR3 sequence reads: CASSYMTAKGYTF. The CDR3 bases are TGTGCCAGCAGTTACATGACAGCAAAAGGCTACACCTTC. The chain couples TRBV6-5 to TRBJ1-2; D is perhaps TRBD1 (5 bases). The V gene lost 2 bases and the J gene lost 8 bases, with 12 bases spanning the gap. CDR3 length: 13 amino acids. Germline CDR1 and CDR2: MNHEY and SVGAGI.

This sequence joins TRBV4-1 and TRBJ1-1; D is perhaps TRBD1 (6 bases). CDR1 is MGHRA, CDR2 YSYEKL, per germline. The length of the CDR3 is 14 residues. Between the trimmed V and J ends, which lost 1 base and 5 bases, there was a span of 11 bases. The CDR3 bases are TGCGCCAGCAGCCAAGTGGGGGGCCAAACTGAAGCTTTCTTT. It yields the protein CASSQVGGQTEAFF.

The chain recombines TRBV5-5 with TRBJ1-2; D call uncertain. V was shortened by 4 bases and J by 4 bases, with 17 bases between the two germline ends. The CDR3 consists of 15 residues. CDR1 is SGHKS, CDR2 YYEKEE, per germline (reference sequence). The CDR3 loop is CASSQVSVAAYGYTF. Here the CDR3 DNA reads TGTGCCAGCAGCCAAGTTTCCGTGGCAGCCTATGGCTACACCTTC.

The chain combines TRBV5-1 with TRBJ1-2; TRBD1 aligns across 10 bases. Germline trimming cut 3 bases from V and 8 bases from J; bases unmatched to any gene: 4. The CDR3 length is 13 residues. Germline V gives CDR1 SGHRS, CDR2 YFSETQ. The CDR3 DNA reads TGCGCCAGCAGCTCAGACAGGGGGCAAGGCTACACCTTC. It specifies CASSSDRGQGYTF.

The CDR3 sequence: CATSRGTGVTDTQYF. For the CDR3, the DNA is TGTGCCACCAGCAGAGGGACAGGGGTCACAGATACGCAGTATTTT. The chain links TRBV15 to TRBJ2-3; 9 bases match TRBD1. Germline V gene data show CDR1 as LNHNV and CDR2 as YYDKDF (reference sequence). This CDR3 is built from 15 residues. J gave up 2 bases and V 1 base, and 1 base lay outside the gene matches.

The chain recombines TRBV4-1 with TRBJ2-2; D is perhaps TRBD1 or TRBD2 (5 bases each). The CDR3 consists of 15 residues. Trimming removed 6 bases at V and 6 bases at J, with 17 bases between. Germline loops: CDR1 MGHRA, CDR2 YSYEKL. CDR3 sequence reads: CASRPEAQTAGELFF. CDR3 nucleotides: TGCGCCAGCAGGCCGGAGGCACAGACAGCCGGGGAGCTGTTTTTT.

The V call is TRBV5-1, the J call TRBJ2-2; 7 nucleotides align to TRBD2. CDR3 length: 15 amino acids. J was trimmed by 3 bases and V by 7 bases; bases with no gene match: 9. Germline CDR1 reads SGHRS; CDR2 reads YFSETQ. CDR3 region: CASGRGGSYTGELFF. The CDR3 bases are TGCGCCAGCGGCCGCGGGGGTTCGTACACCGGGGAGCTGTTTTTT.

The chain is built from TRBV5-1 and TRBJ1-1, with a possible D match to TRBD1 (5 bases). CDR3 length: 13 amino acids. Germline V CDR1 and CDR2: SGHRS, YFSETQ. The V and J ends lost 1 base and 6 bases respectively, with 10 bases between them. CDR3 nucleotide sequence: TGCGCCAGCAGCTTGCCCAGGGTCGCTGAAGCTTTCTTT. Residues: CASSLPRVAEAFF.

This clonotype was recorded many times. The chain is built from TRBV12-3 or TRBV12-4 and TRBJ2-3; 7 bases align to TRBD1. The trim removed 4 bases at V and 4 bases at J, leaving 5 bases unmatched. This CDR3 spans 14 amino acids. The CDR3 spells CASSSRQGADTQYF. The CDR3, as DNA: TGTGCCAGCAGTTCCCGACAGGGAGCAGATACGCAGTATTTT.

The chain uses TRBV7-9 and TRBJ1-4, with D possibly matching TRBD1 (5 bases). Between the trimmed V and J ends, which lost 2 bases and 10 bases, there was a span of 11 bases. Germline CDR1 and CDR2: SEHNR and FQNEAQ (reference sequence). The CDR3 is 13 residues long. The CDR3 DNA is TGTGCCAGCAGCTTACGGGGGGTCGGAAAACTGTTTTTT. The encoded protein is CASSLRGVGKLFF.

The chain links TRBV5-1 to TRBJ1-2; 8 nucleotides match TRBD1. Trimming removed 0 bases from V and 6 bases from J; junction bases left unmatched: 4. Germline lookup yields CDR1 SGHRS and CDR2 YFSETQ. This CDR3 is 14 amino acids long. The CDR3 loop is CASSLVPTGDGYTF. Here the CDR3 DNA reads TGCGCCAGCAGCTTGGTTCCGACAGGGGATGGCTACACCTTC. The entire variable domain, with the rest obtained from reference TRBV5-1 and TRBJ1-2, is as follows: KAGVTQTPRYLIKTRGQQVTLSCSPISGHRSVSWYQQTPGQGLQFLFEYFSETQRNKGNFPGRFSGRQFSNSRSEMNVSTLELGDSALYLCASSLVPTGDGYTFGSGTRLTVV.